One and the same sample provided the 26 T cell receptor beta chains below, sequenced in a study of T cell responses to AZD1222 COVID-19 vaccine. Using immunoSEQ multiplex PCR, the repertoire was profiled, and TCRdb retains in-frame clones only, with some absent. This table has around 130,000 clones, 86% appearing once. This specimen consisted of peripheral blood, obtained 28 days after the second AZD1222 dose. These receptor sequences come from an adult who received the AZD1222 COVID-19 vaccine.

The chain has TRBV6-5 and TRBJ1-1, with D uncertain. V gave up 10 bases and J gave up 0 bases, with 12 bases separating them. The CDR3 covers 13 residues. CDR1 and CDR2 from the germline V gene are MNHEY and SVGAGI. The CDR3 DNA is TGTGCCACTGGGTTAACACTGAACACTGAAGCTTTCTTT. Amino acid sequence: CATGLTLNTEAFF.

This clone was detected only a few times. The genes are TRBV21-1 and TRBJ2-3; no check of the table's D call, TRBD1, against the DNA was made. TRBV21-1 is a pseudogene. The CDR3 is 13 amino acids. CDR3 region: CASSPGHTDTQYF. CDR3 nucleotides: TGTGCCAGCTCGCCAGGCCACACAGATACGCAGTATTTT.

The V call is TRBV5-1, the J call TRBJ2-1; 7 bases agree with TRBD1. Per the germline V gene, CDR1 is SGHRS and CDR2 is YFSETQ. Losses at the gene ends were 2 bases for V and 5 bases for J; bases not matched to a gene: 4. The CDR3 is 14 residues long. CDR3 in amino acids: CASSLGTADNEQFF. CDR3 nucleotides: TGCGCCAGCAGCTTAGGGACAGCCGACAATGAGCAGTTCTTC.

V gene TRBV6-5 combines with J gene TRBJ2-7; D is ambiguous. This CDR3 is 13 amino acids long. Trimming took 4 bases from V and 5 from J, leaving 12 bases between them. The germline V gene has CDR1 MNHEY and CDR2 SVGAGI. The CDR3 reads CASSLAGRDEQYF. Here the CDR3 DNA reads TGTGCCAGCAGTTTGGCAGGTAGGGACGAGCAGTACTTC.

The chain combines TRBV5-1 with TRBJ2-1, with 10 bases lining up with TRBD2. The CDR3 is 15 residues long. The germline V gene encodes CDR1 SGHRS and CDR2 YFSETQ. The trim removed 3 bases at V and 5 bases at J, leaving 5 bases unmatched. CDR3 DNA sequence: TGCGCCAGCAGCTACAGCGGGGGGGCTAACAATGAGCAGTTCTTC. It is translated as CASSYSGGANNEQFF.

The chain has TRBV5-1 and TRBJ1-6, with 7 bases lining up with TRBD1. V trimming: 7 bases; J trimming: 10 bases; junction bases outside the gene matches: 14. This CDR3 is 15 amino acids long. Germline-derived CDR1 and CDR2 are SGHRS and YFSETQ. CDR3: CASRPNTGDGSPLHF. In DNA form, the CDR3 reads TGCGCCAGCCGCCCCAATACAGGGGACGGGTCACCCCTCCACTTT.

V gene TRBV19 combines with J gene TRBJ2-1; D unclear. Trimming pared 3 bases from V and 6 bases from J, leaving 18 bases between. This CDR3 comprises 16 residues. Germline CDR1 and CDR2: LNHDA and SQIVND (reference sequence). CDR3: CASSIGHSPPINEQFF. The CDR3 region has the DNA TGTGCCAGTAGTATCGGGCACTCGCCGCCAATCAATGAGCAGTTCTTC.

The chain is built from TRBV5-1 and TRBJ1-1; possibly TRBD1 for D (5 bases). V was cut by 0 bases and J by 2 bases, with 17 bases left in between. Germline CDR1 reads SGHRS; CDR2 reads YFSETQ. The CDR3 contains 17 residues. The DNA for the CDR3 is TGCGCCAGCAGCTTGGGGGCAGGGTGGAGGAAAAACACTGAAGCTTTCTTT. Its translation is CASSLGAGWRKNTEAFF.

This chain links TRBV30 with TRBJ1-3, with D hard to call. CDR3 length: 15 amino acids. Germline values: CDR1 GTSNPN, CDR2 SVGIG (reference sequence). V shed 5 bases and J shed 4 bases, with 18 bases lying between them. CDR3: CAWSEGLRMGNTIYF. DNA of the CDR3: TGTGCCTGGTCGGAAGGGTTGCGCATGGGAAACACCATATATTTT.

This clone was found once. The chain employs TRBV7-9 and TRBJ2-5; D might be TRBD2 (6 bases). The V end was cut by 6 bases, the J end by 4 bases, with 12 bases between. Germline values: CDR1 SEHNR, CDR2 FQNEAQ (reference sequence). This CDR3 spans 13 amino acids. This chain's CDR3 is CASRPGLRETQYF. The CDR3 nucleotides read TGTGCCAGCAGACCGGGACTCAGAGAGACCCAGTACTTC.

This clone was seen just once. The genes are TRBV5-1 and TRBJ1-2; no clear D. CDR1 and CDR2 (germline): SGHRS, YFSETQ. The CDR3 runs to 14 residues. The V and J ends lost 0 bases and 8 bases respectively, with 14 bases between them. CDR3: CASSLAGLAGGYTF. In DNA form, the CDR3 reads TGCGCCAGCAGCTTGGCCGGGTTAGCGGGGGGCTACACCTTC.

This clone was counted a few times. This chain connects TRBV30 to TRBJ1-6, with D possibly being TRBD1 (5 bases). Germline loops: CDR1 GTSNPN, CDR2 SVGIG (reference sequence). V dropped 1 base and J dropped 10 bases, with 14 bases sitting between them. This CDR3 is built from 14 residues. In DNA form, the CDR3 reads TGTGCCTGGAGTGAACAGGTCCTTAGGTCACCCCTCCACTTT. Residues: CAWSEQVLRSPLHF.

The chain recombines TRBV9 with TRBJ1-6; possible D gene TRBD1, 6 bases. V lost 1 base, J lost 8 bases, and 10 bases lay in between. The germline gives CDR1 SGDLS, CDR2 YYNGEE. The CDR3 covers 14 residues. The CDR3 here is CASSVLNRDSPLHF. As DNA, the CDR3 is TGTGCCAGCAGCGTACTCAACAGGGATTCACCCCTCCACTTT.

The chain links TRBV3-1 (or the pseudogene TRBV3-2) to TRBJ2-2; TRBD2 agrees at 9 bases. The trim removed 5 bases at V and 4 bases at J, leaving 5 bases unmatched. CDR3 length equals 15 residues. Germline CDR1 reads LGHDT; CDR2 reads YNNKEL (reference sequence). In DNA form, the CDR3 reads TGTGCCAGCAGCGGGACTAGCAGTGGCACCGGGGAGCTGTTTTTT. Its translation is CASSGTSSGTGELFF.

The J gene is TRBJ1-2, the V gene TRBV11-3; no clear D. With 5 bases removed from V and 3 bases from J, the gap between germline ends came to 10 bases. The CDR3 has 13 amino acids. Germline V gene data show CDR1 as SGHNT and CDR2 as YENEEA. CDR3 nucleotides: TGTGCCAGCAGCCCCGGGCAGGACTATGGCTACACCTTC. Translation: CASSPGQDYGYTF.

This sequence joins TRBV5-4 and TRBJ1-4, with a weak D call TRBD1 (5 bases). V shed 3 bases and J shed 5 bases, with 5 bases lying between them. Germline CDR1 is SGHNT and CDR2 is YYREEE (reference sequence). The CDR3 extends over 12 amino acids. The CDR3 reads CASSWGNEKLFF. The CDR3 bases are TGTGCCAGCAGCTGGGGGAATGAAAAACTGTTTTTT.

The chain joins TRBV5-5 to TRBJ1-6, with no clear D. From germline, CDR1 is SGHKS and CDR2 YYEKEE (reference sequence). Trimming shortened V by 1 base and J by 6 bases, and 11 bases separated the two germline ends. The CDR3 has 15 amino acids. The CDR3 DNA sequence: TGTGCCAGCAGCTTGAACGGGGATCTTAATTCACCCCTCCACTTT. Translated: CASSLNGDLNSPLHF.

The V call is TRBV7-9, the J call TRBJ1-4; TRBD1 matches 9 bases. Germline V gene data show CDR1 as SEHNR and CDR2 as FQNEAQ (reference sequence). The V gene end was trimmed by 8 bases and the J gene end by 5 bases; junction bases not matched to a gene: 6. The CDR3 runs 14 residues. CDR3 sequence reads: CASFRQGGNEKLFF. In nucleotides, the CDR3 is TGTGCCAGCTTTCGACAGGGGGGCAATGAAAAACTGTTTTTT.

The V and J genes are TRBV9 and TRBJ2-2; 8 positions match TRBD1. After removal of 5 bases from V and 0 bases from J, the junction contained 0 bases not matched to a gene. The germline V gene has CDR1 SGDLS and CDR2 YYNGEE. This CDR3 is built from 14 residues. The CDR3 nucleotides read TGTGCCAGCAGACAGGGGGCGAACACCGGGGAGCTGTTTTTT. This codes for CASRQGANTGELFF.

The chain carries TRBV28 and TRBJ2-3; D ambiguous. The V end lost 2 bases, the J end lost 9 bases, and 9 bases lay between the germline ends. This CDR3 has 12 residues. Germline V gives CDR1 MDHEN, CDR2 SYDVKM. CDR3 sequence (DNA): TGTGCCAGCAGTTTAAAGGCAGGCACGCAGTATTTT. Amino acid sequence: CASSLKAGTQYF.

This chain uses TRBV5-1 with TRBJ2-5; 10 bases agree with TRBD1. This CDR3 spans 14 amino acids. CDR1 and CDR2 (germline): SGHRS, YFSETQ. J lost 4 bases, V lost 4 bases, and 4 bases had no gene match. CDR3 bases: TGCGCCAGCAGCCGCCGGACAGGGGGAGAGACCCAGTACTTC. It encodes CASSRRTGGETQYF.

The chain recombines TRBV10-2 with TRBJ2-7; D not certain. The germline V and J ends were trimmed by 0 bases and 3 bases, with 15 bases remaining between them. From germline, CDR1 is WSHSY and CDR2 SAAADI. The CDR3 covers 16 residues. The CDR3 DNA follows: TGCGCCAGCAGTGAGTCAATGGGTATCGGGCTCTACGAGCAGTACTTC. Encoded protein: CASSESMGIGLYEQYF.

The genes are TRBV6-2 or TRBV6-3 and TRBJ2-2; D is uncertain. V was trimmed by 0 bases and J by 4 bases, leaving 12 bases between them. CDR3 length: 16 residues. Germline V lookup: CDR1 MNHEY, CDR2 SVGEGT. For the CDR3, the DNA is TGTGCCAGCAGTTACTCGATCGCAACAATCACCGGGGAGCTGTTTTTT. Residues: CASSYSIATITGELFF.

The genes are TRBV5-1 and TRBJ1-3; D may be TRBD1 (6 bases). CDR1 is SGHRS and CDR2 is YFSETQ in the germline V gene. This CDR3 contains 15 residues. Trimming took off 3 bases at V and 2 bases at J, with 12 bases between the two ends. CDR3 sequence (DNA): TGCGCCAGCAGCTCCGACAGGTTGACTGGAAACACCATATATTTT. The encoded protein is CASSSDRLTGNTIYF.

The chain couples TRBV28 to TRBJ1-5, with a weak D call TRBD1 (6 bases). CDR1 and CDR2 from the germline V gene are MDHEN and SYDVKM. CDR3 length: 15 amino acids. Trimming took off 2 bases at V and 3 bases at J, with 11 bases between the two ends. As DNA, the CDR3 is TGTGCCAGCAGTTTAACAGGGATTAACAATCAGCCCCAGCATTTT. Protein: CASSLTGINNQPQHF.

The chain carries TRBV5-1 and TRBJ1-1; perhaps TRBD1 as D (6 bases). This CDR3 spans 15 amino acids. Looked up from germline, CDR1 is SGHRS and CDR2 is YFSETQ. V was cut by 4 bases and J by 1 base, with 14 bases left in between. CDR3 sequence (DNA): TGCGCCAGCAGCATATCCAGGGGAAGGAACACTGAAGCTTTCTTT. Encoded protein: CASSISRGRNTEAFF. Drawing the rest from reference TRBV5-1 and TRBJ1-1, the complete variable domain is KAGVTQTPRYLIKTRGQQVTLSCSPISGHRSVSWYQQTPGQGLQFLFEYFSETQRNKGNFPGRFSGRQFSNSRSEMNVSTLELGDSALYLCASSISRGRNTEAFFGQGTRLTVV.